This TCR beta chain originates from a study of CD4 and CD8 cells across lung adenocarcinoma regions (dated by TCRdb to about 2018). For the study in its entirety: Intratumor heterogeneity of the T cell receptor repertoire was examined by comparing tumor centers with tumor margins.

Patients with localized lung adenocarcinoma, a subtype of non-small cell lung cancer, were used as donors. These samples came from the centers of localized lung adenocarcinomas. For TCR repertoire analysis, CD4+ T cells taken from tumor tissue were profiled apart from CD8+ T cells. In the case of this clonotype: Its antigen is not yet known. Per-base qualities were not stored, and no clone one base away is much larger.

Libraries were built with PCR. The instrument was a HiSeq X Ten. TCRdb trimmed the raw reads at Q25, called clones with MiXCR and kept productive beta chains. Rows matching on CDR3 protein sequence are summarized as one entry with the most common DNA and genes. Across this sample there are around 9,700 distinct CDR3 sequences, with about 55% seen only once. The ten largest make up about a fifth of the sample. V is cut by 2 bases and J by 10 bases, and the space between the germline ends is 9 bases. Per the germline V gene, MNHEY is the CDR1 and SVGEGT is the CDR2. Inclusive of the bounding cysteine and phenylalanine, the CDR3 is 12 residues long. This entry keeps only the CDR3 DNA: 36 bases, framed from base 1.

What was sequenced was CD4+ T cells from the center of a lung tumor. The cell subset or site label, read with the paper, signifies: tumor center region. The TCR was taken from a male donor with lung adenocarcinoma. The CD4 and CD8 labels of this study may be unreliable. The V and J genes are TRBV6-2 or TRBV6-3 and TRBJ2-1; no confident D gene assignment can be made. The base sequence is TGTGCCAGCAGTTACAGCCACTACGAGCAGTTCTTC. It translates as CASSYSHYEQFF.